A single T cell receptor delta chain is shown here with its context. Its target is unknown. This entry belongs to a study of Vδ1+ human thymocytes. Study-level results: TRD repertoires were essentially private, unlike widely shared TRG clonotypes. Bulk repertoire data may be misinterpreted because of unexpected Vdelta2 sequences. Thymic TRG and TRD repertoires appeared highly polyclonal.

RNA was extracted from the cells and then reverse transcribed. The CDR3 regions were amplified by multiplex PCR from V-gene primers to a constant-region primer. TCRdb reanalysed the multiplex PCR reads via CATT. The top ten hold 0.3% to 0.45% of the sample, which has around 60,000 delta-chain clones, about 15% seen once. The CDR3 length is 17 residues. V shed 5 bases, J shed 0 bases, and the junction held 12 bases outside the gene matches. CDR1 is TSWWSYY, CDR2 QGS, per germline. This TCR was recovered from a girl in the first two years of life who had congenital heart surgery. The sample taken for sequencing was Vdelta1+ gamma-delta thymocytes from the thymus. This sample's subset: FACS-sorted CD3+ TCRalphabeta- TCRVdelta1+ TCRVdelta2- thymocytes. V and J are TRDV1 and TRDJ1, with TRDD3 matching over 7 bases. CDR3 in DNA: TGTGCTCTTGGGTATCTGGGGGGACACCAGTACACCGATAAACTCATCTTT. It specifies CALGYLGGHQYTDKLIF.